This T cell receptor beta chain was found in a study of T-cell memory formation after mild COVID-19. This CDR3 has 13 amino acids. V was pared by 6 bases and J by 7 bases, with 13 bases between. Germline lookup yields CDR1 SGHTA and CDR2 FQGNSA. TCRdb processed the 5' RACE reads anew with MiXCR; each CDR3 protein has one entry. The repertoire consists of a few hundred thousand distinct CDR3 sequences, with over 9.5% occurring once and the leading ten covering around 2.9%. The sample holds many counts of this clonotype. J is TRBJ1-5 and V is TRBV7-2; D is possibly TRBD1 (5 bases). Sequencing input: PBMCs or a T cell subset sorted from them (not recorded which). The receptor comes from a man between 18 and 29 years old who had mild COVID-19 (a few samples of this study predate the infection). Cell type and time point are not known. DNA for the CDR3: TGTGCCAGCAGTTCCCAGGGTGACCAGCCCCAGCATTTT. The encoded protein is CASSSQGDQPQHF.